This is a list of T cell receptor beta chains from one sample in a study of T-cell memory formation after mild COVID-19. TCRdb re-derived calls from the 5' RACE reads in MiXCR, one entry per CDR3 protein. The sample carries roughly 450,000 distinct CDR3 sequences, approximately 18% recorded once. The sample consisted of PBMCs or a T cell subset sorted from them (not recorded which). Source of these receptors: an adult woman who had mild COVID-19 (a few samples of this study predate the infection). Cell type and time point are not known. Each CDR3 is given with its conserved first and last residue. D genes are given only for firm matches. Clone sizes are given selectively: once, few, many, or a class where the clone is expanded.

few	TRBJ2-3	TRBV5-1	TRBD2	TGCGCCAGCAGCCTCCCGGCGGGGGGCACCACAGATACGCAGTATTTT	CASSLPAGGTTDTQYF
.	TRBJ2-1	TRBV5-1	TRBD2	TGCGCCAGCAGCTTGATGGGACTAGCCGTTGCCAATGAGCAGTTCTTC	CASSLMGLAVANEQFF
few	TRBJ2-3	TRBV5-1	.	TGCGCCAGCAGCTTACTCGGGACTCCGACAGATACGCAGTATTTT	CASSLLGTPTDTQYF
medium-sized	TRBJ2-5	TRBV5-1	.	TGCGCCAGCCGTAAAGGACTACAAGAGACCCAGTACTTC	CASRKGLQETQYF
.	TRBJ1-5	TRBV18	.	TGTGCCAGCTCACCTGACAGGAGTAGCAATCAGCCCCAGCATTTT	CASSPDRSSNQPQHF
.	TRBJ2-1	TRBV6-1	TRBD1	TGCGAGACAGGGGGCTCCTACAATGAGCAGTTCTTC	CETGGSYNEQFF
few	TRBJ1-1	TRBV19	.	TGTGCCAGTAGTAGCCAGCAGAGGTTGAACACTGAAGCTTTCTTT	CASSSQQRLNTEAFF
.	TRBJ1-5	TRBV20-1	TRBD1	TGCAGTGCTAGAGGGACAGGGGACCAGCCCCAGCATTTT	CSARGTGDQPQHF
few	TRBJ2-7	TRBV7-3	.	TGTGCCAGCAGCCAAGACAGTTTCGGGCACTACGAGCAGTACTTC	CASSQDSFGHYEQYF
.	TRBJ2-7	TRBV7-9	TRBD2	TGTGCCAGCAGTGACGGGAGGCAGTTGTACGAGCAGTACTTC	CASSDGRQLYEQYF
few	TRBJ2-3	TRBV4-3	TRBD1	TGCGCCAGCAGCCTAGGGACAGGGGTTTCAGATACGCAGTATTTT	CASSLGTGVSDTQYF
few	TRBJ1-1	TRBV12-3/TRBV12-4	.	TGTGCCAGCAGTTTAGACAGGGAGGCTGAAGCTTTCTTT	CASSLDREAEAFF
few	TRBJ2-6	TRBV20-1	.	TGCAGTGCTCCCCGCAGGGCGTCTGGGGCCAACGTCCTGACTTTC	CSAPRRASGANVLTF
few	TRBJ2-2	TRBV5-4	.	TGTGCCAGCAGCCAAGACCCTTATGGGGGGAACACCGGGGAGCTGTTTTTT	CASSQDPYGGNTGELFF
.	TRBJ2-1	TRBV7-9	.	TGTGCCAGCACCCTCCCAGTGCTCGATGAGCAGTTCTTC	CASTLPVLDEQFF
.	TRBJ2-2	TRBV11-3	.	TGTGCCAGCAGCTTAGGAGGTGTCGGGGAGCTGTTTTTT	CASSLGGVGELFF
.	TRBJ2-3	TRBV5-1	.	TGCGCCAGCAGCTTGATGGGGGGCCGGGGAGATACGCAGTATTTT	CASSLMGGRGDTQYF
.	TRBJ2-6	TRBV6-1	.	TGTGCCAGCAGTGAAGGCACTGGGGCCAACGTCCTGACTTTC	CASSEGTGANVLTF
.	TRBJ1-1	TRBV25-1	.	TGTGCCAGCAGTCCATTCTCGAACACTGAAGCTTTCTTT	CASSPFSNTEAFF
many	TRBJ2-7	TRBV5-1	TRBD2	TGCGCCAGCAGCTTTCGACTAGCGGGAGAGTACGAGCAGTACTTC	CASSFRLAGEYEQYF
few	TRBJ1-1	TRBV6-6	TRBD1	TGTGCCAGCAGTACCAACAGGGGAAACACTGAAGCTTTCTTT	CASSTNRGNTEAFF
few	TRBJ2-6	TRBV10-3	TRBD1	TGTGCCATCAGTGACACCGGACAGGCCTCTGGGGCCAACGTCCTGACTTTC	CAISDTGQASGANVLTF
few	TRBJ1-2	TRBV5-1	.	TGCGCCAGCAGCCCAAGATCCACAGGAACTTCAGGCGGCTACACCTTC	CASSPRSTGTSGGYTF
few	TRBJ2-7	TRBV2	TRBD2	TGTGCCAGCAGTGATAGTAGCGGGAGAGGAGGCGAGCAGTACTTC	CASSDSSGRGGEQYF
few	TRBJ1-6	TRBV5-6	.	TGTGCCAGCAGCACCAAAGGACACCACACGACAAGCTCCTATAATTCACCCCTCCACTTT	CASSTKGHHTTSSYNSPLHF
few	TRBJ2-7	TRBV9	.	TGTGCCAGCAGCGTAGCTGTGGGGGCGTACGAGCAGTACTTC	CASSVAVGAYEQYF
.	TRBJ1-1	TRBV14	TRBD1	TGTGCCAGCAGCCTATGGACAGGGGCGGATGCTTTCTTT	CASSLWTGADAFF
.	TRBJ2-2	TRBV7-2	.	TGTGCCAGCAGCCCAACTCAGATCGGGGTGAACACCGGGGAGCTGTTTTTT	CASSPTQIGVNTGELFF
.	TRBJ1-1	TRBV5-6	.	TGTGCCAGCAGTTCTACAGGGGAAGCTTTCTTT	CASSSTGEAFF
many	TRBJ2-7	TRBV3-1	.	TGTGCCAGCAGCCAAGATGAAGCAGGGCGGGAGCAGTACTTC	CASSQDEAGREQYF
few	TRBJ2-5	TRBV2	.	TGTGCCAGCAATGCATGGGGGGGGGCCCGGGAGACCCAGTACTTC	CASNAWGGARETQYF
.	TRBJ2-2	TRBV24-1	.	TGTGCCACCAGACAGGGCGCGAACACCGGGGAGCTGTTTTTT	CATRQGANTGELFF
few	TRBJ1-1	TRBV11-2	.	TGTGCCAGCAGCTTGTCCGACAAGAACACTGAAGCTTTCTTT	CASSLSDKNTEAFF
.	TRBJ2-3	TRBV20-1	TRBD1	TGCAGTGCCACCGCCGGGACAGGGGTTTCAGATACGCAGTATTTT	CSATAGTGVSDTQYF
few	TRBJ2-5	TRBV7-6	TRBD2	TGTGCCAGCAGCTTTGGGACTAGCGGTCCGGGGACCCAGTACTTC	CASSFGTSGPGTQYF
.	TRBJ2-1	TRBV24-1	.	TGTGCCACCAGTGATTTTCGGGGCGATGAGCAGTTCTTC	CATSDFRGDEQFF
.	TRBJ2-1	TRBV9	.	TGTGCCAGCAGCGTAGGGGGGGCAGAGGACAATGAGCAGTTCTTC	CASSVGGAEDNEQFF
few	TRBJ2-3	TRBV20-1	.	TGCAGTGCTAGAGATAGACAGAACCTACGAGATACGCAGTATTTT	CSARDRQNLRDTQYF
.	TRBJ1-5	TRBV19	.	TGTGCCAGTAGTCATGGGACCCTGGGAAATCAGCCCCAGCATTTT	CASSHGTLGNQPQHF
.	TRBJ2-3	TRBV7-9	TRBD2	TGTGCCAGCAGCTTAGTAACGACTAGCGGCACAGATACGCAGTATTTT	CASSLVTTSGTDTQYF
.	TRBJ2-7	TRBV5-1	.	TGCGCCAGCAGCTTGAGTCCGAGAATCCTCTACGAGCAGTACTTC	CASSLSPRILYEQYF
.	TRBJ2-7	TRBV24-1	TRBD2	TGTGCCACCAGTGATGCTCTAGCGGGAACCTACGAGCAGTACTTC	CATSDALAGTYEQYF
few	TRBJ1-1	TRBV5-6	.	TGTGCCAGCAGCTTGGCCCCTAGGAGCACTGAAGCTTTCTTT	CASSLAPRSTEAFF
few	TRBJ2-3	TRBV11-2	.	TGTGCCAGCAGCTTCTGGGGGGGGCATTTAGATACGCAGTATTTT	CASSFWGGHLDTQYF
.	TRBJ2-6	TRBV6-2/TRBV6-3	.	TGTGCCAGCAGTTACGGTTTAGGATCTGGGGCCAACGTCCTGACTTTC	CASSYGLGSGANVLTF
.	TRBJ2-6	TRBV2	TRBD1	TGTGCCAGCAGTGGGGACAGGGGCCGCTCTGGGGCCAACGTCCTGACTTTC	CASSGDRGRSGANVLTF
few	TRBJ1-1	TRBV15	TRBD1	TGTGCCACCAGCTCCGGAAGGGGGCAGAACACTGAAGCTTTCTTT	CATSSGRGQNTEAFF
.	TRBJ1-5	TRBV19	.	TGTGCCAGTAGTATAGCCACGGATCAGCCCCAGCATTTT	CASSIATDQPQHF
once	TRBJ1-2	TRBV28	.	TGTGCCAGCAGCCCTCTTGCCGGGGGCCAGTTTGGCTACACCTTC	CASSPLAGGQFGYTF
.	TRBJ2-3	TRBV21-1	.	TGTGCCAGCAGCTTTCTAGCGGGGGAGAGCACAGATACGCAGTATTTT	CASSFLAGESTDTQYF
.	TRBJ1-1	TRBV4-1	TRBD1	TGCGCCAGCAGCCAAGTACTAGCAGGGGGACACATGAACACTGAAGCTTTCTTT	CASSQVLAGGHMNTEAFF
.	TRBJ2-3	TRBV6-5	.	TGTGCCAGCAGCCCCTATCGCGGAGATACGCAGTATTTT	CASSPYRGDTQYF
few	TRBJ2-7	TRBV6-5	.	TGTGCGGAAACGGTGAGCTCGGAGCAGTACTTC	CAETVSSEQYF
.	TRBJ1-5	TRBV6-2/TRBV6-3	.	TGTGCCAGCAGTTACGGGGCCCCGAATCAGCCCCAGCATTTT	CASSYGAPNQPQHF